The following is a T cell receptor (beta chain) sequence with its context. J was trimmed by 3 bases and V by 2 bases; bases with no gene match: 4. Per germline, CDR1 MNHNS and CDR2 SASEGT. There are 14 residues in the CDR3. In the authors' methods: Estimated nucleated cell counts came from reference gene primer amplification. The repertoire was sequenced with immunoSEQ multiplex PCR; TCRdb's copy has only in-frame clones and lacks some. The DNA gave D and trimming, while V, J and clone size come from that table. The sample lists under 100,000 clones; around nine tenths were seen once. The source of the sample is a study of blood T cell repertoires in COVID-19.

The sequence was obtained from a woman in her sixties or seventies with acute or convalescent COVID-19. The sequencing sample was made of peripheral blood. V and J are TRBV6-1 and TRBJ2-7; TRBD2 matches 7 bases. CDR3 residues: CASSEWRGNYEQYF. For the CDR3, the DNA is TGTGCCAGCAGTGAATGGCGGGGGAACTACGAGCAGTACTTC.